The sample holds one count of the clone carrying this T cell receptor beta chain. Its target is not known. This record belongs to a study of blood T cells in healthy people across ages. Findings and caveats of the study: The unsorted PBMCs prevented any conclusive comparison of naive versus antigen-experienced cells. Per million T cells, TCR beta diversity dropped about linearly as age rose.

Trimming took 0 bases from V and 1 from J; bases not matched to a gene: 13. The CDR3 runs to 20 residues. From germline, CDR1 is LGHNA and CDR2 YSLEER. Together with a sample-barcoded 5' primer, a J-beta primer mix was included in a second PCR lasting roughly 7 to 11 cycles. MiXCR, applied by TCRdb to the 5' RACE reads, yields one record per CDR3 protein. The repertoire holds some 1,800,000 distinct CDR3 sequences, with about 39% as singletons. The sequencing sample was made of blood. The sequence derives from a human donor in good health. The chain has TRBV4-3 and TRBJ2-2; 8 bases are shared with TRBD2. The CDR3 loop reads CASSQDLRSGGGKNTGELFF. CDR3 DNA: TGCGCCAGCAGCCAAGACTTACGAAGCGGGGGCGGCAAGAACACCGGGGAGCTGTTTTTT.